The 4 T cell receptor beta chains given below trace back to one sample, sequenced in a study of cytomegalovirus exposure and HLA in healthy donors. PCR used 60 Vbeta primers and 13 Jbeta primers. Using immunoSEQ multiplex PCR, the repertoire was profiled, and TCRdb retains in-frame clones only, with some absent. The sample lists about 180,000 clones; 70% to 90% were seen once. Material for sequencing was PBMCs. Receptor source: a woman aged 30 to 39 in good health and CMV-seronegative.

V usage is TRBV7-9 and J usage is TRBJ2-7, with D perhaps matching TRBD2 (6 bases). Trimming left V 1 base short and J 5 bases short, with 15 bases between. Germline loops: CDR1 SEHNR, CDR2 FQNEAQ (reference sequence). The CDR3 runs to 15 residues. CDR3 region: CASSLDVGSSHEQYF. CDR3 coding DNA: TGTGCCAGCAGCTTAGACGTCGGGAGTTCCCACGAGCAGTACTTC.

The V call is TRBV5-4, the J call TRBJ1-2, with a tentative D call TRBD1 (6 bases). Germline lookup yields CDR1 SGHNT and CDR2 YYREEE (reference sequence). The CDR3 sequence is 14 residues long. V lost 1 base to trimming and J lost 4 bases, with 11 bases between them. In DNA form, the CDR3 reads TGTGCCAGCAGCTTGACAGGGACCCTCTATGGCTACACCTTC. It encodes CASSLTGTLYGYTF.

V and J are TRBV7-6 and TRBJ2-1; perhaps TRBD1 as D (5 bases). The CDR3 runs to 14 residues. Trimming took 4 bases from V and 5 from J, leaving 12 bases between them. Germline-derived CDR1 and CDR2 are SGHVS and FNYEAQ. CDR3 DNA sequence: TGTGCCAGCAGCTCACCAACAGGAAACAATGAGCAGTTCTTC. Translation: CASSSPTGNNEQFF.

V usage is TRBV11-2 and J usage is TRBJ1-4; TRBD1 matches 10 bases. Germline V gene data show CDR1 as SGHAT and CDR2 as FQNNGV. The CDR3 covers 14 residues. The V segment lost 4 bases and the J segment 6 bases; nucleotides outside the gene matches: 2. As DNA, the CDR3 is TGTGCCAGCAGCTCGGGACAGGGGTATGAAAAACTGTTTTTT. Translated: CASSSGQGYEKLFF.